This T cell receptor beta chain was retrieved from a study of post-analysis software for immune sequencing data. Study-wide points: F measure showed strong co-clustering of same-batch samples. With TRBV5-6, TRBV5-1 and TRBV20-1 included, roughly five TRBV segments were more frequent in patients than in controls. Controls showed significantly higher normalized Chao1 diversity than did multiple sclerosis patients.

The TCR beta cDNA libraries contained unique molecular identifiers. From approximately 0.95 to 9.8 million T cells, roughly 0.5 million cDNA molecules were obtained. TCRdb ran MiXCR on the PCR reads and lists one entry per CDR3 protein. The sample contains about 810,000 distinct CDR3 sequences, about 50% of which appear only once. Germline CDR1 and CDR2: ENHRY and SYGVKD. This CDR3 contains 15 residues. With respect to this clonotype: Antigen: not known.

The sample comprised blood. The receptor comes from a girl aged 10 to 17 with multiple sclerosis. The V and J genes are TRBV10-3 and TRBJ2-5, with D possibly TRBD1 on 6 matching bases. The DNA end is more similar to TRBJ2-7, so the J call may be wrong. The CDR3 sequence is CAIRRAQGKPYEQYF. The CDR3 coding sequence is TGTGCCATCAGGAGAGCACAGGGTAAACCCTACGAGCAGTACTTC.